This T cell receptor (beta chain) appears in the sequencing data of a study of shared clonotypes between healthy human individuals. Study details: The donors, a couple of women and a few men, were aged 18 to 49. Per-donor plates numbered three CD4 naive, three CD4 memory, two CD8 naive and one CD8 memory.

Trimming shortened V by 0 bases and J by 4 bases, and 7 bases separated the two germline ends. Per the germline V gene, CDR1 is SQVTM and CDR2 is ANQGSEA. The CDR3 length is 12 residues. Concerning this clone: Its antigen is unidentified.

Every subset had its genomic DNA shared out evenly among several immunoSEQ plates. The protocol was immunoSEQ multiplex PCR, while the TCRdb copy is restricted to in-frame clones and leaves out a portion. The profile shows around 560,000 clones, 85% to 95% of them singletons. It was CD45RO-negative cells, positively selected for CCR7, that made up naive CD8 cells, with terminally differentiated effector memory CD45RA+ cells excluded. Study results and caveats: Incomplete sequencing of sorted subsets was indicated by rarefaction despite large depth.

The sequencing sample was made of naive CD8+ T cells sorted from blood. This clonotype was obtained from a woman aged 30 to 39 in good health. This rearrangement joins TRBV29-1 to TRBJ2-7; unclear D gene. Here the CDR3 reads CSVEEWGYEQYF. Written as DNA, the CDR3 is TGCAGCGTTGAAGAGTGGGGTTACGAGCAGTACTTC.